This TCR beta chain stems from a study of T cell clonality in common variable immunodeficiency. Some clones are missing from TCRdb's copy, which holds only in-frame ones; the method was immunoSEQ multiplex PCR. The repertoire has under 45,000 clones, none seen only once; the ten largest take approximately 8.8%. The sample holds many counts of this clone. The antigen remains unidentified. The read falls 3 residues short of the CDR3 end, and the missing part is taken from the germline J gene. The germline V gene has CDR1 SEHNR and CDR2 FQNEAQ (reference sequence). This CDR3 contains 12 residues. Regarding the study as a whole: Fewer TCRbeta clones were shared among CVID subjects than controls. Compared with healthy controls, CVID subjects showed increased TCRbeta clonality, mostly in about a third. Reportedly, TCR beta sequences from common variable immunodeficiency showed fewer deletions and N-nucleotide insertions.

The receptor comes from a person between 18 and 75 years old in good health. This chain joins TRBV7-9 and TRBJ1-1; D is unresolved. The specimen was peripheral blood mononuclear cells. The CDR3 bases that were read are TGTGCCAGCACCAACAAAGGGTCCGAA. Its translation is CASTNKGSE. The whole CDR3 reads CASTNKGSEAFF.